A selection of T cell receptor beta chains follows, all from one sample in a study of cytomegalovirus exposure and HLA in healthy donors. Using immunoSEQ multiplex PCR, the repertoire was profiled, and TCRdb retains in-frame clones only, with some absent. This table has about 130,000 clones, 60% to 80% appearing once. Sequenced: PBMCs. These TCRs come from a female donor in good health and CMV-seronegative. Both conserved end residues are trimmed from each CDR3. Fields, in order: J gene, V gene, CDR3 protein.

J gene: TRBJ1-5
V gene: TRBV5-5
CDR3 protein: ASSRDRSNQPQH

J gene: TRBJ2-1
V gene: TRBV9
CDR3 protein: ASSVPSGSAYNEQF

J gene: TRBJ2-2
V gene: TRBV12-2
CDR3 protein: ASRLRGMNTGELF

J gene: TRBJ1-2
V gene: TRBV28
CDR3 protein: ASSSISLNYGYT

J gene: TRBJ2-3
V gene: TRBV11-2
CDR3 protein: ASTFGQGRDTQY

J gene: TRBJ1-2
V gene: TRBV7-2
CDR3 protein: ASSPVRGGDGYT

J gene: TRBJ1-1
V gene: TRBV2
CDR3 protein: ASSELRGANTEAF

J gene: TRBJ2-1
V gene: TRBV4-3
CDR3 protein: ASSQDRGARINEQF

J gene: TRBJ2-7
V gene: TRBV27
CDR3 protein: ASRGTLQYEQY

J gene: TRBJ2-2
V gene: TRBV9
CDR3 protein: ASSVETGRNTGELF

J gene: TRBJ1-1
V gene: TRBV2
CDR3 protein: ASTVEGMNTEAF

J gene: TRBJ2-1
V gene: TRBV4-3
CDR3 protein: ASSQYTGTAFNEQF

J gene: TRBJ2-7
V gene: TRBV15
CDR3 protein: ATSRVGGAYEQY

J gene: TRBJ2-1
V gene: TRBV5-4
CDR3 protein: ASSFLAGGVDEQF

J gene: TRBJ2-7
V gene: TRBV4-1
CDR3 protein: ASSQDTRNEQY

J gene: TRBJ1-5
V gene: TRBV7-8
CDR3 protein: ASSSLRHVSNQPQH

J gene: TRBJ2-1
V gene: TRBV11-3
CDR3 protein: ASSLRGGGINEQF

J gene: TRBJ2-7
V gene: TRBV5-1
CDR3 protein: ASSLDPLAGVYEQY